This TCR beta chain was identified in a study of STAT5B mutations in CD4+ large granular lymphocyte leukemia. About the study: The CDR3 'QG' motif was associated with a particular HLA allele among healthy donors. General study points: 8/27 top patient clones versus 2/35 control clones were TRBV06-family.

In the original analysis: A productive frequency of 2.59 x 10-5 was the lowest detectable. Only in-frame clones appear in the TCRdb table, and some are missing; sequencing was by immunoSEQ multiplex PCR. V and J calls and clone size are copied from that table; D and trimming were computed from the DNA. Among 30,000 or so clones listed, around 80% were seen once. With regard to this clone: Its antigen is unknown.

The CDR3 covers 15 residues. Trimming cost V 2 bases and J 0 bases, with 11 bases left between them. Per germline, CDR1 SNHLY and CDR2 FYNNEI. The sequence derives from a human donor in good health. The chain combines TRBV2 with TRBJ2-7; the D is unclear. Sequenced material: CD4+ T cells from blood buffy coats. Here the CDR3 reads CASSERQPSSYEQYF. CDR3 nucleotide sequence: TGTGCCAGCAGTGAACGGCAGCCTAGCTCCTACGAGCAGTACTTC.